The 15 T cell receptor beta chains reported below all come from one sample, sequenced in a study of blood T cell repertoires in COVID-19. Method: immunoSEQ multiplex PCR; TCRdb's copy keeps in-frame clones and lacks some. The data hold around 250,000 clones, with roughly 90% observed a single time. The sample taken for sequencing was peripheral blood. These receptors were taken from a man aged 55 to 69 with acute or convalescent COVID-19.

This chain links TRBV30 with TRBJ2-3; TRBD2 might be the D (6 bases). This CDR3 has 15 residues. Germline CDR1 GTSNPN, CDR2 SVGIG (reference sequence). The ends were cut back, 1 base at V and 0 bases at J, with 11 bases in the middle. The CDR3: CAWSASSASTDTQYF. CDR3 DNA: TGTGCCTGGAGTGCTTCTAGCGCTAGCACAGATACGCAGTATTTT.

The chain uses TRBV5-4 and TRBJ2-7, with D perhaps TRBD1 (6 bases). CDR3 length equals 15 residues. The V end lost 4 bases, the J end lost 3 bases, and 17 bases lay between the germline ends. Germline assignment: CDR1 SGHNT and CDR2 YYREEE (reference sequence). The CDR3 protein is CASSLGGGGGYEQYF. CDR3 bases: TGTGCCAGCAGCCTGGGTGGTGGGGGCGGCTACGAGCAGTACTTC.

J is TRBJ1-1 and V is TRBV5-1, with 10 bases identical to TRBD1. The CDR3 covers 15 residues. Germline lookup yields CDR1 SGHRS and CDR2 YFSETQ. Trimming took 3 bases from V and 4 from J; bases not matched to a gene: 6. The CDR3 DNA follows: TGCGCCAGCAGCTGGGGACAGGGGTTAGGCACTGAAGCTTTCTTT. This translates into CASSWGQGLGTEAFF.

The rearrangement joins TRBV18 to TRBJ2-7; 8 nucleotides align to TRBD2. The CDR3 loop spans 15 amino acids. Trimming at V came to 3 bases and at J to 6 bases, leaving 10 bases not matched to a gene. Germline values: CDR1 KGHSH, CDR2 LQKENI. Written as DNA, the CDR3 is TGTGCCAGCTCACCGCGAGCGGGGGCCCCTGTCGAGCAGTACTTC. Protein product: CASSPRAGAPVEQYF.

A word on this clone: At the DNA level, this CDR3 is encoded by other sequences in the same sample as well. The chain combines TRBV7-2 with TRBJ1-6; D remains ambiguous. The germline CDR1 and CDR2 sequences are SGHTA and FQGNSA. V was clipped by 3 bases and J by 1 base, with 4 bases between them. CDR3 length: 14 residues. The DNA of the CDR3 is TGTGCCAGCAGCTTCCGGTCCTATAATTCACCCCTCCACTTT. It yields the protein CASSFRSYNSPLHF.

The rearrangement joins TRBV2 to TRBJ1-5; 8 positions agree with TRBD1. Germline V gene lookup returns CDR1 SNHLY and CDR2 FYNNEI. The V and J ends lost 0 bases and 7 bases, in that order; junction bases with no gene match: 11. CDR3 size: 17 residues. The CDR3 loop reads CASSEASRGTGRQPQHF. The DNA for the CDR3 is TGTGCCAGCAGTGAAGCCTCTCGGGGGACAGGTAGACAGCCCCAGCATTTT. Supplemented by reference TRBV2 and TRBJ1-5, the full variable domain reads EPEVTQTPSHQVTQMGQEVILRCVPISNHLYFYWYRQILGQKVEFLVSFYNNEISEKSEIFDDQFSVERPDGSNFTLKIRSTKLEDSAMYFCASSEASRGTGRQPQHFGDGTRLSIL.

The J gene is TRBJ1-2, the V gene TRBV28, with D tentatively TRBD1 (6 bases). Germline V gene sequence: CDR1 MDHEN, CDR2 SYDVKM. The CDR3 totals 17 residues. V lost 7 bases, J lost 5 bases, and 26 bases lay in between. The CDR3 nucleotides are TGTGCCAGCACTCCCCAAAAGGGGGGGGTCGGGAAATATGGCTACACCTTC. Its protein product is CASTPQKGGVGKYGYTF.

The rearrangement links TRBV28 to TRBJ1-1; D is perhaps TRBD1 (5 bases). V was pared by 6 bases and J by 0 bases, with 17 bases between. The length of the CDR3 is 16 residues. Germline CDR1 reads MDHEN; CDR2 reads SYDVKM. CDR3 sequence reads: CASSQGGRIMNTEAFF. CDR3 sequence (DNA): TGTGCCAGCAGCCAGGGTGGTAGGATCATGAACACTGAAGCTTTCTTT.

The chain recombines TRBV6-5 with TRBJ1-3, with TRBD1 as a possible D gene (5 bases). The CDR3 has 14 residues. The germline CDR1 and CDR2 sequences are MNHEY and SVGAGI. Deletions cut 7 bases from V and 3 bases from J, with 13 bases between. The CDR3 DNA follows: TGTGCCAGCATCCCGGACATTGTTGGAAACACCATATATTTT. It specifies CASIPDIVGNTIYF.

This chain joins TRBV20-1 and TRBJ2-1; TRBD2 might be the D (5 bases). Per the germline V gene, CDR1 is DFQATT and CDR2 is SNEGSKA (reference sequence). There are 14 residues in the CDR3. Trimming took off 4 bases at V and 0 bases at J, with 10 bases between the two ends. The CDR3 DNA sequence: TGCAGTGCTACTGACTACAGCTCCTACAATGAGCAGTTCTTC. Translating it yields CSATDYSSYNEQFF.

V is TRBV9 and J is TRBJ2-3, with TRBD2 as a possible D gene (6 bases). The CDR3 is 17 residues long. Trimming pared 4 bases from V and 2 bases from J, leaving 20 bases between. Germline V CDR1 and CDR2: SGDLS, YYNGEE. The CDR3 DNA reads as TGTGCCAGCAGCCCCAGATGGGGGACTCATTCCACAGATACGCAGTATTTT. Encoded protein: CASSPRWGTHSTDTQYF.

V gene TRBV24-1 combines with J gene TRBJ2-7; D is uncertain. CDR1 and CDR2 (germline): KGHDR, SFDVKD. V was clipped by 6 bases and J by 0 bases, with 14 bases between them. The CDR3 has 15 amino acids. The DNA for the CDR3 is TGTGCCACCAGTCCTGGGCGCCTAAGCTCCTACGAGCAGTACTTC. Translating it yields CATSPGRLSSYEQYF.

The J gene is TRBJ1-5, the V gene TRBV28; D unclear. Per the germline V gene, CDR1 is MDHEN and CDR2 is SYDVKM. V lost 5 bases, J lost 0 bases, and 14 bases lay in between. This CDR3 comprises 16 residues. This chain's CDR3 is CASSSAEIHSNQPQHF. CDR3 coding DNA: TGTGCCAGCAGTAGCGCAGAGATTCATAGCAATCAGCCCCAGCATTTT.

The DNA for the CDR3 is TGTGCCAGCAGCAGCCGGGACAGGGGGTACAATGAGCAGTTCTTC. Its translation is CASSSRDRGYNEQFF. This chain joins TRBV11-1 and TRBJ2-1; TRBD1 matches at 11 bases. V lost 5 bases and J lost 4; bases outside the gene matches: 4. The germline V gene encodes CDR1 SGHAT and CDR2 FQDESV (reference sequence). There are 15 residues in the CDR3. Variable domain in full (rest from reference TRBV11-1 and TRBJ2-1): EAEVAQSPRYKITEKSQAVAFWCDPISGHATLYWYRQILGQGPELLVQFQDESVVDDSQLPKDRFSAERLKGVDSTLKIQPAELGDSAMYLCASSSRDRGYNEQFFGPGTRLTVL.

The chain carries TRBV11-3 and TRBJ2-3, with D tentatively TRBD2 (6 bases). Germline V gives CDR1 SGHNT, CDR2 YENEEA. V lost 4 bases, J lost 3 bases, and 17 bases lay in between. The CDR3 length is 16 residues. The CDR3 DNA sequence: TGTGCCAGCAGCTCCCGTTCCGGGAGTGGGACAGATACGCAGTATTTT. It specifies CASSSRSGSGTDTQYF.